This paragraph reports one TCR beta chain. Antigen specificity is unknown. This specimen belongs to a study of T cell responses to AZD1222 COVID-19 vaccine. Points from the study as a whole: Donors were mostly white British, more females; clonal diversity possibly underestimated. Unmutated variant regions are reportedly the target of nearly half of TCRs that are spike-specific. An increase in Spike-specific TCR breadth and depth was observed after two AZD1222 doses.

CDR1 SGHRS and CDR2 YFSETQ come from the germline V gene. The J segment lost 3 bases and the V segment lost 7 bases, leaving 0 bases of the junction unmatched. There are 12 residues in the CDR3. Repertoires were generated with immunoSEQ multiplex PCR, while TCRdb's copy carries only in-frame clones and drops some. The profile shows over 110,000 clones, 80% to 90% of them singletons. The chain uses TRBV5-1 and TRBJ1-1; 10 nucleotides align to TRBD1. Sequencing was performed on peripheral blood, taken on day 0 of AZD1222 vaccination. The origin of this receptor is an adult in good health. The CDR3 nucleotides read TGCGCCAGCGGGACAGGGGACACTGAAGCTTTCTTT. Translating gives CASGTGDTEAFF.